A single sample gave rise to the 27 T cell receptor beta chains below, sequenced in a study of blood T cell repertoires in COVID-19 (dated by TCRdb to 2018 to 2020). The protocol used for the library was the immunoSEQ multiplex PCR assay. TCRdb re-hosts the immuneACCESS table, in-frame sequences only. Its copies lack some clones; in the studies checked, an unresolved V gene accounts for under half of them, and the cause for the rest is not known. This sample lists tens of thousands of clones; about 91% were detected once. The ten top clones hold more than 40% of the sample. Sample: peripheral blood. The receptors here all came from an older woman with COVID-19, enrolled during active disease.

This clone was observed once. The chain uses TRBV9 and TRBJ1-2, with D perhaps matching TRBD1 (5 bases). This CDR3 has 16 residues. Trimming removed 0 bases at V and 3 bases at J, with 15 bases between. Per the germline V gene, CDR1 is SGDLS and CDR2 is YYNGEE. The DNA of the CDR3 is TGTGCCAGCAGCGTAGGTGGGACCGCGGGGGACTATGGCTACACCTTC. Translation: CASSVGGTAGDYGYTF.

As for this clone: Distinct nucleotide sequences in the sample also encode this CDR3. This chain connects TRBV28 to TRBJ1-4; TRBD1 matches 9 bases. Germline V gene sequence: CDR1 MDHEN, CDR2 SYDVKM. CDR3 size: 14 residues. The V gene end was trimmed by 6 bases and the J gene end by 8 bases; junction bases not matched to a gene: 7. The CDR3 DNA is TGTGCCAGCAGCCGAGGACAGGGGAGAGAAAAACTGTTTTTT. Protein sequence: CASSRGQGREKLFF.

This clone appeared once. The chain carries TRBV20-1 and TRBJ1-2; a weak D match, TRBD1 (6 bases). The CDR3 extends over 12 amino acids. Per the germline V gene, CDR1 is DFQATT and CDR2 is SNEGSKA (reference sequence). V was shortened by 3 bases and J by 5 bases, with 10 bases between the two germline ends. CDR3 DNA: TGCAGTGCTAGTGCAGGGGATTATGGCTACACCTTC. Its protein product is CSASAGDYGYTF.

This chain uses TRBV7-9 with TRBJ2-1, with D possibly being TRBD2 (6 bases). Trimming took 8 bases from V and 0 from J, leaving 26 bases between them. The CDR3 contains 19 residues. Germline V CDR1 and CDR2: SEHNR, FQNEAQ (reference sequence). Here the CDR3 reads CASGDSGTFPISSYNEQFF. The CDR3 nucleotides are TGTGCCAGCGGAGACTCCGGGACTTTCCCTATTAGCTCCTACAATGAGCAGTTCTTC.

This clone was seen only once. This sequence joins TRBV28 and TRBJ1-6; 10 bases line up with TRBD1. The CDR3 is made up of 14 amino acids. Per germline, CDR1 MDHEN and CDR2 SYDVKM. The ends lost 5 bases at V and 8 bases at J; junction bases unmatched: 3. The DNA of the CDR3 is TGTGCCAGCAGTACTGGACAGGGGGATTCACCCCTCCACTTT. Translating it yields CASSTGQGDSPLHF.

V gene TRBV2 combines with J gene TRBJ1-2; D ambiguous. The CDR3 runs 14 residues. The V gene's germline CDR1 is SNHLY and CDR2 FYNNEI. The V end lost 3 bases, the J end lost 1 base, and 9 bases lay between the germline ends. The CDR3 reads CASSDGRFNYGYTF. The CDR3 nucleotides read TGTGCCAGCAGTGATGGCAGATTTAACTATGGCTACACCTTC.

A single count supports this clone. The rearrangement links TRBV11-2 to TRBJ1-4; 7 nucleotides line up with TRBD1. Germline-derived CDR1 and CDR2 are SGHAT and FQNNGV. The CDR3 totals 15 residues. V was clipped by 0 bases and J by 3 bases; unmatched bases: 1. CDR3 in amino acids: CASSLEGQANEKLFF. In DNA form, the CDR3 reads TGTGCCAGCAGCTTAGAAGGACAGGCTAATGAAAAACTGTTTTTT.

This clone was detected only once. The rearrangement uses TRBV29-1 and TRBJ2-5, with 9 bases identical to TRBD2. The CDR3 loop spans 13 amino acids. The germline CDR1 and CDR2 sequences are SQVTM and ANQGSEA. The trim removed 6 bases at V and 5 bases at J, leaving 7 bases unmatched. The CDR3 region is CSVEREARETQYF. Here the CDR3 DNA reads TGCAGCGTCGAGCGGGAGGCGAGGGAGACCCAGTACTTC.

The V and J genes are TRBV18 and TRBJ2-3, with TRBD2 identical over 13 bases. CDR3 length: 16 amino acids. Germline V gene lookup returns CDR1 KGHSH and CDR2 LQKENI. The V and J ends lost 2 bases and 4 bases, in that order; junction bases with no gene match: 3. The CDR3 region has the DNA TGTGCCAGCTCACCATGGACTAGCGGGAGTGCAGATACGCAGTATTTT. Translation: CASSPWTSGSADTQYF.

The chain's CDR3 is CASSIAGQGARGAFF. The CDR3 DNA reads TGTGCCAGTAGTATAGCTGGTCAGGGGGCGCGGGGAGCTTTCTTT. V usage is TRBV19 and J usage is TRBJ1-1; TRBD1 agrees at 8 bases. The germline V gene has CDR1 LNHDA and CDR2 SQIVND (reference sequence). The CDR3 sequence is 15 residues long. V gave up 1 base and J gave up 10 bases; unmatched junction bases: 11.

This clone was seen only a few times. The V and J genes are TRBV6-5 and TRBJ1-4; D is uncertain. Germline CDR1 is MNHEY and CDR2 is SVGAGI. Trimming left V 10 bases short and J 4 bases short, with 13 bases between. The CDR3 covers 13 residues. CDR3 region: CATLGHSNEKLFF. The CDR3 coding sequence is TGTGCCACCCTTGGGCACAGTAATGAAAAACTGTTTTTT.

This clone was observed a few times. This sequence joins TRBV15 and TRBJ2-2; tentatively, D is TRBD1 (5 bases). The germline gives CDR1 LNHNV, CDR2 YYDKDF (reference sequence). V dropped 3 bases and J dropped 7 bases, with 15 bases sitting between them. The CDR3 runs to 15 residues. The CDR3 DNA reads TGTGCCACCAGCAGTGACTCGCAGGGTGGCGGGGAGCTGTTTTTT. This translates into CATSSDSQGGGELFF.

V gene TRBV9 combines with J gene TRBJ2-2; 13 nucleotides agree with TRBD2. The CDR3 has 17 amino acids. Germline V gene sequence: CDR1 SGDLS, CDR2 YYNGEE. Trimming at V came to 3 bases and at J to 6 bases, leaving 8 bases not matched to a gene. The CDR3 bases are TGTGCCAGCAGCGCTCTTAGACTAGCGGGGGGAGCCGGGGAGCTGTTTTTT. This translates into CASSALRLAGGAGELFF.

The rearrangement links TRBV19 to TRBJ2-1; 11 nucleotides match TRBD2. V was pared by 5 bases and J by 2 bases, with 5 bases of the junction left unmatched. This CDR3 region has 16 residues. In germline, CDR1 is LNHDA, CDR2 SQIVND (reference sequence). This CDR3 is CASSETSGSPYNEQFF. The CDR3 DNA reads TGTGCCAGTAGTGAAACTAGCGGGAGCCCCTACAATGAGCAGTTCTTC.

The gene calls are TRBV3-1 (or the pseudogene TRBV3-2) and TRBJ1-4; D possibly corresponds to TRBD1 (6 bases). CDR3 length equals 14 residues. CDR1 is LGHDT, CDR2 YNNKEL, per germline (reference sequence). Trimming stripped 4 bases from V and 8 bases from J, with 14 bases between. The CDR3 protein is CASSRGGIGEKLFF. The DNA for the CDR3 is TGTGCCAGCAGCCGAGGGGGAATCGGGGAAAAACTGTTTTTT.

This clone showed up just once. The chain joins TRBV6-5 to TRBJ2-5; maybe TRBD2 (6 bases). CDR1 MNHEY and CDR2 SVGAGI come from the germline V gene. V lost 8 bases and J lost 2, with 15 bases in between. The CDR3 consists of 14 residues. The CDR3 DNA follows: TGTGCCAGCCTTCCAGGGAGGTATCAAGAGACCCAGTACTTC. This encodes CASLPGRYQETQYF.

This chain links TRBV7-9 with TRBJ1-2; 7 bases map to TRBD1. With V trimmed by 5 bases and J by 2 bases, 5 bases remained unmatched. This CDR3 is 14 amino acids long. CDR1 and CDR2 from the germline V gene are SEHNR and FQNEAQ (reference sequence). The CDR3 nucleotides are TGTGCCAGCAGCCTCTCGGGACAGAACTATGGCTACACCTTC. This translates into CASSLSGQNYGYTF.

This sequence joins TRBV30 and TRBJ2-7; D gene uncertain. CDR1 is GTSNPN, CDR2 SVGIG, per germline (reference sequence). The germline V and J ends were trimmed by 2 bases and 0 bases, with 5 bases remaining between them. The CDR3 runs to 12 residues. CDR3 sequence reads: CAWSLSSYEQYF. CDR3 coding DNA: TGTGCCTGGAGTCTAAGCTCCTACGAGCAGTACTTC. Supplemented by reference TRBV30 and TRBJ2-7, the full variable domain reads SQTIHQWPATLVQPVGSPLSLECTVEGTSNPNLYWYRQAAGRGLQLLFYSVGIGQISSEVPQNLSASRPQDRQFILSSKKLLLSDSGFYLCAWSLSSYEQYFGPGTRLTVT.

This clone was counted once. This chain connects TRBV27 to TRBJ1-1; tentative D call: TRBD1 (5 bases). The CDR3 covers 14 residues. V lost 7 bases to trimming and J lost 4 bases, with 16 bases between them. CDR1 and CDR2 (germline): MNHEY, SMNVEV (reference sequence). For the CDR3, the DNA is TGTGCCAGCACAAAAGACGGGGGTTTCACTGAAGCTTTCTTT. This sequence encodes CASTKDGGFTEAFF.

This chain joins TRBV5-1 and TRBJ2-1; possible D gene TRBD1, 5 bases. The germline CDR1 and CDR2 sequences are SGHRS and YFSETQ. V was trimmed by 0 bases and J by 5 bases, leaving 12 bases between them. CDR3 length: 15 residues. As DNA, the CDR3 is TGCGCCAGCAGCTTGGTGGCAGGGTTGAACAATGAGCAGTTCTTC. It translates to CASSLVAGLNNEQFF. Drawing the rest from reference TRBV5-1 and TRBJ2-1, the complete variable domain is KAGVTQTPRYLIKTRGQQVTLSCSPISGHRSVSWYQQTPGQGLQFLFEYFSETQRNKGNFPGRFSGRQFSNSRSEMNVSTLELGDSALYLCASSLVAGLNNEQFFGPGTRLTVL.

V gene TRBV12-1 combines with J gene TRBJ2-2; the table's D gene call, TRBD2, was not cross checked with the DNA. TRBV12-1 is marked as a pseudogene. This CDR3 region has 16 residues. Written as DNA, the CDR3 is TGTGCCAGCAGCCCCTTGGCGGGGCCGAACACCGGGGAGCTGTTTTTT. Translating gives CASSPLAGPNTGELFF.

V and J are TRBV24-1 and TRBJ1-2; 12 positions match TRBD1. Germline V CDR1 and CDR2: KGHDR, SFDVKD. The V segment lost 4 bases and the J segment 5 bases; nucleotides outside the gene matches: 7. This CDR3 has 16 residues. This chain's CDR3 is CATSDPGQGAGYGYTF. The CDR3 bases are TGTGCCACCAGTGACCCGGGACAGGGGGCAGGGTATGGCTACACCTTC.

The rearrangement joins TRBV7-2 to TRBJ1-6; TRBD1 is a possible D gene (6 bases). Germline V gene sequence: CDR1 SGHTA, CDR2 FQGNSA. There are 15 residues in the CDR3. V was cut by 1 base and J by 10 bases, with 14 bases left in between. The CDR3 sequence is CASSLVEGVGSPLHF. CDR3 in DNA: TGTGCCAGCAGCTTAGTAGAGGGGGTCGGATCACCCCTCCACTTT. Variable domain in full (rest from reference TRBV7-2 and TRBJ1-6): GAGVSQSPSNKVTEKGKDVELRCDPISGHTALYWYRQSLGQGLEFLIYFQGNSAPDKSGLPSDRFSAERTGGSVSTLTIQRTQQEDSAVYLCASSLVEGVGSPLHFGNGTRLTVT.

This clone was seen only once. This chain uses TRBV27 with TRBJ2-7; D is possibly TRBD1 (6 bases). V was cut by 3 bases and J by 7 bases, with 19 bases left in between. The CDR3 contains 15 residues. Germline assignment: CDR1 MNHEY and CDR2 SMNVEV (reference sequence). The chain's CDR3 is CASSLTGQGSGEQYF. The CDR3 DNA sequence: TGTGCCAGCAGTTTGACGGGACAAGGGAGCGGTGAGCAGTACTTC.

The rearrangement links TRBV7-2 to TRBJ1-4, with 8 bases identical to TRBD1. The J segment lost 8 bases and the V segment lost 5 bases, leaving 7 bases of the junction unmatched. This CDR3 has 14 amino acids. CDR1 and CDR2 (germline): SGHTA, FQGNSA. The CDR3 nucleotides are TGTGCCAGCAGCGCACAGGGGGGGGTGGAAAAACTGTTTTTT. Translating it yields CASSAQGGVEKLFF.

The V and J genes are TRBV6-1 and TRBJ2-5; 7 nucleotides line up with TRBD2. The V gene end was trimmed by 0 bases and the J gene end by 2 bases; junction bases not matched to a gene: 6. The CDR3 is made up of 16 amino acids. Germline lookup yields CDR1 MNHNS and CDR2 SASEGT. In DNA form, the CDR3 reads TGTGCCAGCAGTGAAGCGGGCGGGGGAGTGCAAGAGACCCAGTACTTC. Its protein product is CASSEAGGGVQETQYF.

This sequence joins TRBV7-6 and TRBJ2-2, with 9 bases lining up with TRBD2. This CDR3 has 18 residues. V lost 5 bases and J lost 2; bases outside the gene matches: 12. Germline V gene lookup returns CDR1 SGHVS and CDR2 FNYEAQ. The CDR3 nucleotides read TGTGCCAGCAGCCCAAGGTGGCGGGAGGGACTAAACACCGGGGAGCTGTTTTTT. This codes for CASSPRWREGLNTGELFF.